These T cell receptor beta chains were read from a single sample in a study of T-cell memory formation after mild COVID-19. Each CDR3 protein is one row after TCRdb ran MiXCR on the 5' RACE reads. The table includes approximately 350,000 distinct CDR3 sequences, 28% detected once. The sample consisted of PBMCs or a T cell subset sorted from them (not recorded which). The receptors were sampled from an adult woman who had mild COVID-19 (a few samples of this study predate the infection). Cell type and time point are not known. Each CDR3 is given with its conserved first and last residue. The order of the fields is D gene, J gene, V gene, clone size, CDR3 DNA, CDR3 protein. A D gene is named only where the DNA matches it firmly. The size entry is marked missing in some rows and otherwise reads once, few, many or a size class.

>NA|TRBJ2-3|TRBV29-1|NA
TGCAGCGTTGGGGGAAATACGCAGTATTTT
CSVGGNTQYF
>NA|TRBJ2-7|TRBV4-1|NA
TGCGCCAGCAGCCAAGAGTTTGCCTACGAGCAGTACTTC
CASSQEFAYEQYF
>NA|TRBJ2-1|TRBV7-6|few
TGTGCCAGCAGCTTAGTGATGTTGGGTTCCTACAATGAGCAGTTCTTC
CASSLVMLGSYNEQFF
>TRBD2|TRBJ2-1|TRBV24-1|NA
TGTGCCACCAGTGACTTAAGCGGGGAACTCTACAATGAGCAGTTCTTC
CATSDLSGELYNEQFF
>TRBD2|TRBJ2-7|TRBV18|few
TGTGCCAGCTCACAGGGACTAGCGGAGGCCTACGAGCAGTACTTC
CASSQGLAEAYEQYF
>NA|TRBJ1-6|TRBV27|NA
TGTGCCAGCAGTTTCTTGACCCGAGCCAATTCACCCCTCCACTTT
CASSFLTRANSPLHF
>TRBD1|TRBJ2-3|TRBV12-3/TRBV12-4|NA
TGTGCCAGCAGACCCGACAGGGCGGCGACAGATACGCAGTATTTT
CASRPDRAATDTQYF
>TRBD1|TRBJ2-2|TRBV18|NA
TGTGCCAGCTCACCCCCCGGGACAGCGAACACCGGGGAGCTGTTTTTT
CASSPPGTANTGELFF
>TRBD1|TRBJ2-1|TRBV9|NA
TGTGCCAGCAGCGCCGGGACAGGGTACCATGAGCAGTTCTTC
CASSAGTGYHEQFF
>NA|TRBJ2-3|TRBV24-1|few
TGTGCCACCAGTGATTTGGAGGGGGAAACCACAGATACGCAGTATTTT
CATSDLEGETTDTQYF